Listed below are T cell receptor beta chains from one sample, sequenced in a study of OX40 agonist ivuxolimab in advanced cancers. The protocol was immunoSEQ multiplex PCR, while the TCRdb copy is restricted to in-frame clones and leaves out a portion. This table holds tens of thousands of clones, more than 85% found once. This specimen consisted of CD4+ or CD8+ T cells sorted from blood, obtained in a trial of the OX40 agonist ivuxolimab. The receptors shown here come from an adult with an advanced solid tumor such as melanoma, head and neck, liver or kidney cancer. The CDR3 runs from the conserved cysteine through the conserved F or W. Fields, in order: D gene, J gene, V gene, CDR3 protein. A D gene is named only where the DNA matches it firmly.

D: TRBD2
J: TRBJ2-1
V: TRBV9
CDR3: CASSPRGLAGGTHNEQFF

D: .
J: TRBJ2-1
V: TRBV11-2
CDR3: CASSLVRGGEQFF

D: .
J: TRBJ2-3
V: TRBV18
CDR3: CASSYPGPTDTQYF

D: .
J: TRBJ1-6
V: TRBV14
CDR3: CASSQGQPNSPLHF

D: TRBD1
J: TRBJ2-7
V: TRBV6-5
CDR3: CASTSLGQGGEQYF

D: .
J: TRBJ2-5
V: TRBV5-1
CDR3: CASSLQGAGRETQYF

D: TRBD1
J: TRBJ1-2
V: TRBV5-4
CDR3: CASSLADRGLYGYTF

D: TRBD2
J: TRBJ2-3
V: TRBV2
CDR3: CASSPPTSGVGDTQYF

D: .
J: TRBJ1-1
V: TRBV2
CDR3: CASSEEANTEAFF

D: .
J: TRBJ1-5
V: TRBV5-4
CDR3: CASSLDGGNQPQHF

D: TRBD1
J: TRBJ1-1
V: TRBV27
CDR3: CASSKDRQGGAEAFF

D: .
J: TRBJ2-1
V: TRBV19
CDR3: CASSIWTLRENEQFF

D: .
J: TRBJ2-5
V: TRBV18
CDR3: CASSPQETQYF

D: .
J: TRBJ2-6
V: TRBV6-5
CDR3: CASRAGPTGANVLTF

D: .
J: TRBJ1-5
V: TRBV28
CDR3: CASSLAAQPQHF

D: .
J: TRBJ2-7
V: TRBV28
CDR3: CASSSHSYEQYF

D: .
J: TRBJ2-5
V: TRBV5-1
CDR3: CASSLHQRQETQYF

D: .
J: TRBJ2-2
V: TRBV19
CDR3: CASTQGGNTGELFF

D: .
J: TRBJ2-3
V: TRBV7-3
CDR3: CASSLTRDHTDTQYF

D: .
J: TRBJ2-7
V: TRBV18
CDR3: CASSPNPGQSYEQYF

D: .
J: TRBJ2-7
V: TRBV5-1
CDR3: CASSLPGNPNEQYF

D: .
J: TRBJ1-4
V: TRBV4-2
CDR3: CASSQENLRGLNEKLFF

D: .
J: TRBJ2-5
V: TRBV18
CDR3: CASSPRESGQETQYF

D: TRBD1
J: TRBJ2-5
V: TRBV18
CDR3: CASSPPGTGMGEQYF

D: .
J: TRBJ2-1
V: TRBV5-4
CDR3: CASSQTLGLGEQFF

D: TRBD2
J: TRBJ2-3
V: TRBV28
CDR3: CASSLQASGRRDTQYF

D: TRBD2
J: TRBJ2-3
V: TRBV9
CDR3: CASSVARLAGGLWDTQYF

D: TRBD2
J: TRBJ2-7
V: TRBV6-6
CDR3: CASSKGLAGYEQYF

D: .
J: TRBJ1-5
V: TRBV6-6
CDR3: CASGRGINQPQHF

D: .
J: TRBJ2-7
V: TRBV9
CDR3: CASSVEAYPRGYEQYF

D: .
J: TRBJ2-2
V: TRBV5-1
CDR3: CASSSTSSGELFF

D: .
J: TRBJ1-4
V: TRBV11-3
CDR3: CASSLGGPGATNEKLFF

D: .
J: TRBJ1-2
V: TRBV28
CDR3: CASGRRTDGYGYTF

D: .
J: TRBJ2-2
V: TRBV15
CDR3: CATSVVWDGELFF

D: TRBD1
J: TRBJ1-1
V: TRBV10-1
CDR3: CASSELRTGGPEAFF

D: TRBD2
J: TRBJ2-1
V: TRBV5-4
CDR3: CASSWTSGKNEQFF

D: .
J: TRBJ2-1
V: TRBV5-5
CDR3: CASSLLAGAYNEQFF

D: .
J: TRBJ1-1
V: TRBV30
CDR3: CAWNGQPNTEAFF

D: .
J: TRBJ1-3
V: TRBV4-1
CDR3: CASSQPTGGGSGNTIYF

D: .
J: TRBJ1-5
V: TRBV23-1
CDR3: CASSPGQKQPQHF

D: .
J: TRBJ2-1
V: TRBV11-2
CDR3: CASSLDWLRGREQFF

D: .
J: TRBJ2-3
V: TRBV7-3
CDR3: CASSEGVRADTQYF

D: TRBD2
J: TRBJ2-3
V: TRBV28
CDR3: CSSRARAGGFTDTQYF

D: .
J: TRBJ2-3
V: TRBV11-3
CDR3: CASSLVGGRTDTQYF

D: .
J: TRBJ1-4
V: TRBV18
CDR3: CASSTSQGGLFF

D: .
J: TRBJ2-7
V: TRBV18
CDR3: CASSPRRQAQGNEQYF

D: .
J: TRBJ2-4
V: TRBV5-6
CDR3: CASSLMNIQYF

D: TRBD1
J: TRBJ2-7
V: TRBV7-2
CDR3: CASSSGRTGPYEQYF

D: TRBD2
J: TRBJ2-2
V: TRBV2
CDR3: CATQAGGFPGELFF

D: .
J: TRBJ2-1
V: TRBV19
CDR3: CASRQTGKKQFF

D: .
J: TRBJ2-5
V: TRBV7-9
CDR3: CASSLGQAEKTQYF

D: .
J: TRBJ2-2
V: TRBV7-2
CDR3: CASSLFGRSRGNTGELFF

D: .
J: TRBJ1-2
V: TRBV5-6
CDR3: CASSLRQVANYGYTF